Listed below are T cell receptor beta chains from one sample, sequenced in a study of T cell responses to AZD1222 COVID-19 vaccine. Assay: immunoSEQ multiplex PCR; the TCRdb copy retains only in-frame clones and omits some. This table holds some 95,000 clones, over 85% found once. This sample comprised peripheral blood, obtained on day 0 of MenACWY control vaccination. These receptors came from an adult in good health. CDR3s leave out the opening cysteine and the closing phenylalanine or tryptophan. Rows give clone size only sometimes, using once, few, many, or a class for an expanded clone.

size,J,V,CDR3
NA,TRBJ1-1,TRBV7-6,ASSPERVGRNTEAF
NA,TRBJ2-7,TRBV9,ASSVGRGVGEQY
NA,TRBJ2-1,TRBV30,AWRTLSGALSYNEQF
once,TRBJ1-5,TRBV11-2,ASSLSGGINQPQH
NA,TRBJ1-2,TRBV6-5,ASSYLSRNPSDGYT
once,TRBJ2-2,TRBV5-6,ASSQAPGQGNTGELF
medium-sized,TRBJ2-3,TRBV5-4,ASSRAYMTDGTDTQY
NA,TRBJ1-2,TRBV5-4,ASRRGTGANYGYT
few,TRBJ1-2,TRBV6-5,ASSRTGPLYGYT
once,TRBJ1-4,TRBV29-1,SAMGQGNEKLF
once,TRBJ2-1,TRBV27,ASRSGTGSYNEQF
NA,TRBJ1-1,TRBV12-5,ASGPGLGVGTEAF
NA,TRBJ1-1,TRBV5-4,ASTTTENTEAF
NA,TRBJ1-2,TRBV7-2,ASSLTRGRGYGYT
NA,TRBJ1-2,TRBV18,ASSPVVRDYGYT
NA,TRBJ2-6,TRBV7-8,ASRTPGANVLT
NA,TRBJ1-2,TRBV5-1,ASSPGQGHLNYGYT
NA,TRBJ2-4,TRBV7-2,ASSLVPYSDTENIQY
NA,TRBJ2-1,TRBV27,ASSLSGGSSYNEQF
NA,TRBJ1-1,TRBV5-4,ASSLADTEAF
NA,TRBJ1-1,TRBV28,ASSTGDTNTEAF
few,TRBJ2-7,TRBV4-3,ASSQDPGNYEQY
NA,TRBJ2-1,TRBV7-3,ASSSTGSDGNEQF
NA,TRBJ2-2,TRBV7-3,ASSPPRIHTGELF
NA,TRBJ1-2,TRBV29-1,SIGQGSFYGYT
once,TRBJ1-1,TRBV21-1,ASSKVGNTEAF
NA,TRBJ2-3,TRBV6-2/TRBV6-3,ASSYSSGGPGNTQY
NA,TRBJ2-2,TRBV2,ASSVGVGTGELF
NA,TRBJ1-3,TRBV9,ASSPYGDRSSGNTIY
NA,TRBJ1-6,TRBV7-2,ASSLQGIGNSPLH
NA,TRBJ1-1,TRBV18,ASSSLSTEAF
NA,TRBJ1-5,TRBV19,ASSIAGFSNQPQH
NA,TRBJ1-3,TRBV7-9,ASSLVLATPGNTIY
NA,TRBJ2-4,TRBV2,ASSSDRGEAKNIQY
NA,TRBJ2-5,TRBV9,ASSVGTQLRETQY
NA,TRBJ1-5,TRBV30,AWARDGNQPQH
NA,TRBJ1-4,TRBV9,ASSPGTLSNEKLF
few,TRBJ2-2,TRBV14,ASSRGLAGALISGELF
NA,TRBJ2-2,TRBV9,ASSVDGGGGGELF
NA,TRBJ2-3,TRBV30,AWGTDTQY
NA,TRBJ2-4,TRBV5-1,ASSLGQDRVGMY
NA,TRBJ1-1,TRBV4-3,ASRVDTNTEAF
once,TRBJ2-5,TRBV20-1,SASTYSGIPPQETQY
NA,TRBJ1-1,TRBV6-5,ASSYGGAENTEAF
NA,TRBJ2-3,TRBV7-2,ASSLVLGTDTQY
NA,TRBJ1-2,TRBV19,ASSIPWTTGWHYGYT
NA,TRBJ2-1,TRBV6-5,ASSYSRDEQF
NA,TRBJ2-5,TRBV11-2,ASSFLAGEETQY
once,TRBJ2-5,TRBV19,ASSLAGGPGETQY
NA,TRBJ2-3,TRBV4-3,ASSQEPPGGEYTDTQY